This passage covers 12 T cell receptor beta chains from one sample sequenced in a study of T-cell reconstitution after alpha-beta-depleted transplantation in children. During its preparation, the TCRbeta library received unique molecular identifiers. TCRdb ran MiXCR on the PCR reads and lists one entry per CDR3 protein. The sample has approximately 88,000 distinct CDR3 sequences, 10% to 15% seen once. The sequenced sample was PBMCs from the stem cell graft donor, obtained from the stem cell graft. These TCRs come from a human donor who donated a stem cell graft to a child with inherited bone marrow failure.

This clonotype was seen ten or more times. CDR3 sequence: CASSPGGAGYGYTF. In nucleotides, the CDR3 is TGTGCCAGCAGCCCAGGGGGCGCGGGCTATGGCTACACCTTC. The V call is TRBV11-2, the J call TRBJ1-2; 8 nucleotides align to TRBD1. V lost 5 bases to trimming and J lost 4 bases; unmatched junction nucleotides: 6. CDR1 and CDR2 from the germline V gene are SGHAT and FQNNGV. The CDR3 length is 14 residues.

In this sample, this clonotype turned up many times. The chain links TRBV5-1 to TRBJ1-2; D ambiguous. V lost 4 bases and J lost 0, with 10 bases in between. From germline, CDR1 is SGHRS and CDR2 YFSETQ. The CDR3 is 14 amino acids. The CDR3 loop is CASSHRWANYGYTF. CDR3 coding DNA: TGCGCCAGCAGCCACCGGTGGGCTAACTATGGCTACACCTTC.

CDR3 nucleotide sequence: TGTGCCAGCAGCGACGGGAGACTCACAGATACGCAGTATTTT. Amino acids: CASSDGRLTDTQYF. The chain recombines TRBV27 with TRBJ2-3; D is possibly TRBD2 (6 bases). The CDR3 is 14 amino acids. Germline values: CDR1 MNHEY, CDR2 SMNVEV (reference sequence). Trimming stripped 6 bases from V and 2 bases from J, with 12 bases between.

The table lists this clonotype with many counts. The V gene is TRBV5-1, the J gene TRBJ1-2; 8 nucleotides match TRBD1. Germline CDR1 and CDR2: SGHRS and YFSETQ. Trimming removed 4 bases from V and 5 bases from J; junction bases left unmatched: 10. The CDR3 extends over 15 amino acids. The CDR3 spells CASSNGQGGPYGYTF. The CDR3, as DNA: TGCGCCAGCAGCAACGGACAGGGCGGCCCGTATGGCTACACCTTC.

This chain uses TRBV12-2 with TRBJ2-3; the table's TRBD2 call for D was not verified on the DNA. TRBV12-2 constitutes a pseudogene. CDR3 length: 15 residues. The CDR3 sequence is CASGPGLAYADTQYF. DNA for the CDR3: TGTGCCAGTGGCCCGGGACTAGCTTACGCAGATACGCAGTATTTT.

In its sample, this clonotype was seen many times. The V and J genes are TRBV13 and TRBJ2-7; D unresolved. Germline CDR1 and CDR2: PRHDT and FYEKMQ (reference sequence). Trimming took off 6 bases at V and 5 bases at J, with 14 bases between the two ends. CDR3 length: 13 amino acids. The CDR3 bases are TGTGCCAGCAGACATTCCGGGTCCCACGAGCAGTACTTC. This sequence encodes CASRHSGSHEQYF.

This clonotype has ten or more counts. CDR3 protein: CATSNSGDPYNEQFF. In DNA, the CDR3 is TGTGCCACCAGTAATAGCGGGGACCCCTACAATGAGCAGTTCTTC. V usage is TRBV24-1 and J usage is TRBJ2-1, with TRBD2 identical over 8 bases. CDR3 size: 15 residues. With V trimmed by 6 bases and J by 2 bases, 5 bases remained unmatched. Germline lookup yields CDR1 KGHDR and CDR2 SFDVKD.

By share of the sample, this clonotype is medium-sized (0.01 to 0.1%). DNA of the CDR3: TGTGCCAGCAGCTGGGCGGGGGCAAAAGATACGCAGTATTTT. This codes for CASSWAGAKDTQYF. The chain joins TRBV12-3 or TRBV12-4 to TRBJ2-3; possible D gene TRBD2, 7 bases. V lost 6 bases and J lost 5, with 15 bases in between. The CDR3 extends over 14 amino acids.

The chain joins TRBV14 to TRBJ1-2, with D unresolved. The V and J ends lost 3 bases and 4 bases respectively, with 12 bases between them. CDR3 length equals 14 residues. Germline CDR1 and CDR2: SGHDN and FVKESK. CDR3 nucleotide sequence: TGTGCCAGCAGCCATCAAGCCCTACCCTATGGCTACACCTTC. It specifies CASSHQALPYGYTF.

There are many counts of this clonotype. This chain joins TRBV5-5 and TRBJ1-6; D uncertain. The CDR3 covers 18 residues. V was clipped by 0 bases and J by 1 base, with 14 bases between them. Germline V gene sequence: CDR1 SGHKS, CDR2 YYEKEE (reference sequence). CDR3 amino acids: CASSLGASVFSYNSPLHF. CDR3 DNA sequence: TGTGCCAGCAGCTTGGGGGCCAGCGTCTTTTCCTATAATTCACCCCTCCACTTT.

This clonotype was observed many times. The chain carries TRBV4-2 and TRBJ2-7; perhaps TRBD2 as D (6 bases). The CDR3 runs to 14 residues. With 2 bases removed from V and 2 bases from J, the gap between germline ends came to 10 bases. Germline CDR1 reads LGHNA; CDR2 reads YNFKEQ. CDR3 region: CASSQSQRAYEQYF. In DNA, the CDR3 is TGTGCCAGCAGCCAATCCCAGCGGGCCTACGAGCAGTACTTC.

In this sample, this clonotype turned up many times. For the CDR3, the DNA is TGCAGTGCTAGAGAGGACAGGGATAACACAGATACGCAGTATTTT. This translates into CSAREDRDNTDTQYF. The V and J genes are TRBV20-1 and TRBJ2-3; 8 bases map to TRBD1. Trimming took 0 bases from V and 2 from J; bases not matched to a gene: 4. CDR3 length: 15 amino acids. CDR1 is DFQATT, CDR2 SNEGSKA, per germline (reference sequence).